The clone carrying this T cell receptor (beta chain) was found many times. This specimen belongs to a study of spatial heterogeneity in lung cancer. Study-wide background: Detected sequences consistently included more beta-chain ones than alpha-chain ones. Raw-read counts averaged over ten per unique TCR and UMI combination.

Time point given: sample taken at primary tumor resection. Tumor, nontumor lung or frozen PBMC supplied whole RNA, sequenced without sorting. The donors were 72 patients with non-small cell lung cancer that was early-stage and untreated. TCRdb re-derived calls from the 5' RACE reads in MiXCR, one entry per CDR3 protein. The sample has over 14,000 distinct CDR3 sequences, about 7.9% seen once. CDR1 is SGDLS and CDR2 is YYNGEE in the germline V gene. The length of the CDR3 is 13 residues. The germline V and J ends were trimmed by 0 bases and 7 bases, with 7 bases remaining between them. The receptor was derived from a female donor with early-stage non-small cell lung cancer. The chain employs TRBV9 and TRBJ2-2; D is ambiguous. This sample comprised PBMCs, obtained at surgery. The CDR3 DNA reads TGTGCCAGCAGCGTAGGCCCACTCGGGGAGCTGTTTTTT. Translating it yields CASSVGPLGELFF.